The 3 T cell receptor beta chains below all came from one sample that was sequenced in a study of blood T cell repertoires in COVID-19. Assay used: immunoSEQ multiplex PCR; TCRdb lists only in-frame clones, some missing. Of tens of thousands of clones listed, more than 80% were seen once; the top ten hold around 6.5%. Input material: peripheral blood. The receptor set was obtained from a man between 65 and 85 years old with active COVID-19.

The V and J genes are TRBV24-1 and TRBJ2-3, with D possibly TRBD1 on 5 matching bases. Germline CDR1 KGHDR, CDR2 SFDVKD. Trimming stripped 8 bases from V and 8 bases from J, with 13 bases between. The CDR3 is made up of 12 amino acids. The CDR3 protein is CATTDSVATQYF. The DNA for the CDR3 is TGTGCCACCACCGACAGCGTAGCTACGCAGTATTTT.

The chain is built from TRBV18 and TRBJ2-6; D gene uncertain. The germline gives CDR1 KGHSH, CDR2 LQKENI. The CDR3 has 14 amino acids. The V end lost 6 bases, the J end lost 4 bases, and 10 bases lay between the germline ends. Here the CDR3 DNA reads TGTGCCAGCTCTCGGTCAACCGGGGCCAACGTCCTGACTTTC. This encodes CASSRSTGANVLTF.

The V and J genes are TRBV6-4 and TRBJ2-2, with D uncertain. The CDR3 runs to 15 residues. V was pared by 5 bases and J by 2 bases, with 12 bases between. Looked up from germline, CDR1 is MRHNA and CDR2 is SNTAGT. CDR3 in DNA: TGTGCCAGCAGTCCCGGGTTAACCAACACCGGGGAGCTGTTTTTT. Its translation is CASSPGLTNTGELFF.